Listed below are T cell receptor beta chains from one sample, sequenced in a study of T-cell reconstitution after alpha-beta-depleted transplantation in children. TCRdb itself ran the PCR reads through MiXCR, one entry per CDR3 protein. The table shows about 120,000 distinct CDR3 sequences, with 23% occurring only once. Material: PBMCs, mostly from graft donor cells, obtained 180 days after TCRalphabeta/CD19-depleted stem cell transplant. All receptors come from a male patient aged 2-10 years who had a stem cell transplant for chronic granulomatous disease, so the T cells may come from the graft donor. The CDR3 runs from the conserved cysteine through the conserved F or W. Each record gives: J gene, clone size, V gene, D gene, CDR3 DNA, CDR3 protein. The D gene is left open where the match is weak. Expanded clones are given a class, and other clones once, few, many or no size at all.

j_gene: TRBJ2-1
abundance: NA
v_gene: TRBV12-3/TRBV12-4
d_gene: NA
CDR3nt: TGTGCCAGCAGTTCCAGGGGTCGAGGGGACAATGAGCAGTTCTTC
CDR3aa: CASSSRGRGDNEQFF

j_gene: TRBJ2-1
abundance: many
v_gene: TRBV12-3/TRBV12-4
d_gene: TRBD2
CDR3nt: TGTGCCAGCGGGACTAGCGTTTACAATGAGCAGTTCTTC
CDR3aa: CASGTSVYNEQFF

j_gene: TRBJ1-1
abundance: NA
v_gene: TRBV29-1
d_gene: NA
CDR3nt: TGCAGCGTTGAAGATCTGGTGGTCCCCAACACTGAAGCTTTCTTT
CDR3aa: CSVEDLVVPNTEAFF

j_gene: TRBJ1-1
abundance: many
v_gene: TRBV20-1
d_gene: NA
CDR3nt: TGCAGTGCTATTATTCCAGGGTATGCTGAAGCTTTCTTT
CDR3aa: CSAIIPGYAEAFF

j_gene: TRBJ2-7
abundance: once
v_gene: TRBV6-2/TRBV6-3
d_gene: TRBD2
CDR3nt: TGTGCCAGCAGCCCTTGGGAGGGGTTCGTCTACGAGCAGTACTTC
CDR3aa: CASSPWEGFVYEQYF

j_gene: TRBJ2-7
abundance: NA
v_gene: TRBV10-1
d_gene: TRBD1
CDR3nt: TGCGCCAGCAGTGAGGACAGGGTGTCCTCCTACGAGCAGTACTTC
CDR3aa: CASSEDRVSSYEQYF

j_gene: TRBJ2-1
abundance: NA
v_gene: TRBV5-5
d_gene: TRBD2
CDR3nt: TGTGCCAGCAGCTTTAGGTGGGGGGGGATCAATGAGCAGTTCTTC
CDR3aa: CASSFRWGGINEQFF

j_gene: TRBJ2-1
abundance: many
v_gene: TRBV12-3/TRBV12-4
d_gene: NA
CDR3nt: TGTGCCAGCAGGTTACAGGGATACAATGAGCAGTTCTTC
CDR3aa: CASRLQGYNEQFF

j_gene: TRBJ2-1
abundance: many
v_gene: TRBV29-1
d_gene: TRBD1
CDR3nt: TGCAGCGTATCCCGACAGGGCAACAATGAGCAGTTCTTC
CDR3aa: CSVSRQGNNEQFF

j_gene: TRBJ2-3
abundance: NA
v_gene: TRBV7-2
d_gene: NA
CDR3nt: TGTGCCAGCAGCTTAGTGGACAGCAGAGATACGCAGTATTTT
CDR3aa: CASSLVDSRDTQYF

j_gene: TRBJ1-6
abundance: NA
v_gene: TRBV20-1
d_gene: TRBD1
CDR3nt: TGCAGTGCTAGAGGGCAGGGGGTGTCACCCCTCCACTTT
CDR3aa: CSARGQGVSPLHF